A single sample is the source of the 23 T cell receptor beta chains below, sequenced in a study of long-term antiretroviral therapy in people with HIV (dated by TCRdb to 2022 to 2024). The immunoSEQ hsTCRB v3.0 assay was used at survey level resolution to sequence the TRB variable region. Imported from immuneACCESS, the table was reduced by TCRdb to in-frame sequences with V and J called. These copies leave out some clones; in studies compared against another copy, an unresolved V gene accounts for under half, and the cause of the remainder is not known. This sample is represented by tens of thousands of clones; about 82% of them were singletons. The top ten clones comprise 9.5% to 15% of the sample. The starting material was unsorted PBMCs, obtained 1.6 years after starting antiretroviral therapy. These TCRs come from a man aged 35-49 years with HIV.

The chain joins TRBV7-9 to TRBJ1-2, with 10 bases that match TRBD1. The V gene end was trimmed by 6 bases and the J gene end by 4 bases; junction bases not matched to a gene: 11. CDR3 length: 16 residues. CDR1 SEHNR and CDR2 FQNEAQ come from the germline V gene (reference sequence). The CDR3 DNA reads as TGTGCCAGCAGGCAGGTATGGACAGGGGGAGGCTATGGCTACACCTTC. Protein sequence: CASRQVWTGGGYGYTF.

V is TRBV6-1 and J is TRBJ1-1, with D unresolved. V lost 1 base and J lost 0, with 15 bases in between. From germline, CDR1 is MNHNS and CDR2 SASEGT. The CDR3 sequence is 17 residues long. The CDR3 DNA reads TGTGCCAGCAGTGAAGGCGTGGCTTACCAAATGAACACTGAAGCTTTCTTT. Translating it yields CASSEGVAYQMNTEAFF.

The V and J genes are TRBV6-5 and TRBJ1-1; 7 bases are a match to TRBD1. The CDR3 is 15 residues long. Germline assignment: CDR1 MNHEY and CDR2 SVGAGI. The junction had 2 bases not matched to a gene; V was cut back by 0 bases and J by 1 base. The CDR3 DNA sequence: TGTGCCAGCAGTTACTCAGGGGGCCGGAACACTGAAGCTTTCTTT. This sequence encodes CASSYSGGRNTEAFF.

The CDR3 DNA reads TGTGCCAGCAGTGAAGCAGGGCGAAGGAACACTGAAGCTTTCTTT. Amino acid sequence: CASSEAGRRNTEAFF. The chain carries TRBV2 and TRBJ1-1; D unresolved. Germline V gene data show CDR1 as SNHLY and CDR2 as FYNNEI. The V and J ends lost 0 bases and 1 base respectively, with 9 bases between them. The CDR3 spans 15 residues.

The chain combines TRBV5-1 with TRBJ2-7, with D unresolved. Germline V gene data show CDR1 as SGHRS and CDR2 as YFSETQ. V lost 0 bases, J lost 0 bases, and 4 bases lay in between. This CDR3 contains 13 residues. The DNA for the CDR3 is TGCGCCAGCAGCTTGGGGGTCTCCTACGAGCAGTACTTC. Protein sequence: CASSLGVSYEQYF.

The chain uses TRBV7-6 and TRBJ2-3, with 7 bases that match TRBD1. The trim removed 1 base at V and 5 bases at J, leaving 6 bases unmatched. The CDR3 length is 15 residues. Germline V gene lookup returns CDR1 SGHVS and CDR2 FNYEAQ. This CDR3 is CASSLGDREVDTQYF. The CDR3 coding sequence is TGTGCCAGCAGCTTAGGAGACAGGGAAGTAGATACGCAGTATTTT.

This rearrangement joins TRBV6-5 to TRBJ2-2; D possibly matches TRBD1 or TRBD2 (5 bases each). Trimming shortened V by 5 bases and J by 0 bases, and 10 bases separated the two germline ends. The germline V gene encodes CDR1 MNHEY and CDR2 SVGAGI. The length of the CDR3 is 15 residues. The CDR3 DNA follows: TGTGCCAGCAGTACGGGGACGACGAACACCGGGGAGCTGTTTTTT. This gives the protein CASSTGTTNTGELFF.

The CDR3 sequence is CASSYRKDDTQYF. The CDR3 DNA sequence: TGTGCCAGCAGTTACAGGAAAGACGATACGCAGTATTTT. V usage is TRBV6-9 and J usage is TRBJ2-3; D gene unclear. This CDR3 has 13 amino acids. Germline V lookup: CDR1 MNHGY, CDR2 SVAAGI. V lost 3 bases and J lost 6, with 10 bases in between.

This rearrangement joins TRBV6-1 to TRBJ2-1, with TRBD2 as a possible D gene (6 bases). V dropped 3 bases and J dropped 0 bases, with 12 bases sitting between them. In germline, CDR1 is MNHNS, CDR2 SASEGT. The CDR3 consists of 16 residues. The CDR3 reads CASSESLGGSYNEQFF. CDR3 nucleotide sequence: TGTGCCAGCAGTGAGTCTCTGGGAGGCTCCTACAATGAGCAGTTCTTC.

The chain is built from TRBV13 and TRBJ1-5; D ambiguous. Between the trimmed V and J ends, which lost 0 bases and 0 bases, there was a span of 6 bases. The CDR3 is made up of 15 amino acids. CDR1 PRHDT and CDR2 FYEKMQ come from the germline V gene (reference sequence). CDR3: CASSLGPNSNQPQHF. CDR3 coding DNA: TGTGCCAGCAGCTTAGGACCTAATAGCAATCAGCCCCAGCATTTT.

This clone was found once. J is TRBJ2-5 and V is TRBV5-4; TRBD2 might be the D (5 bases). Germline CDR1 and CDR2: SGHNT and YYREEE (reference sequence). V was clipped by 6 bases and J by 5 bases, with 17 bases between them. CDR3 size: 14 residues. This chain's CDR3 is CASTGSAGAETQYF. The CDR3 DNA is TGTGCCAGCACCGGTAGCGCGGGCGCGGAGACCCAGTACTTC.

The chain couples TRBV7-8 to TRBJ2-1; D ambiguous. Trimming left V 5 bases short and J 9 bases short, with 20 bases between. The CDR3 covers 15 residues. Germline-derived CDR1 and CDR2 are SGHVS and FQNEAQ. CDR3 DNA sequence: TGTGCCAGCAGCCAAGGCACGGTCCCCTTGGGTGAGCAGTTCTTC. Translating it yields CASSQGTVPLGEQFF.

This clone has a single count. The J gene is TRBJ1-3, the V gene TRBV19; tentative D call: TRBD1 (5 bases). The CDR3 has 20 residues. V lost 2 bases to trimming and J lost 0 bases, with 23 bases between them. Germline V gene sequence: CDR1 LNHDA, CDR2 SQIVND (reference sequence). CDR3 sequence: CASSIIIGELRTSSGNTIYF. CDR3 DNA sequence: TGTGCCAGTAGTATAATAATAGGGGAACTCCGAACGAGCTCTGGAAACACCATATATTTT. The full variable domain, with the rest looked up from reference TRBV19 and TRBJ1-3, is DGGITQSPKYLFRKEGQNVTLSCEQNLNHDAMYWYRQDPGQGLRLIYYSQIVNDFQKGDIAEGYSVSREKKESFPLTVTSAQKNPTAFYLCASSIIIGELRTSSGNTIYFGEGSWLTVV.

The chain carries TRBV30 and TRBJ1-2, with D tentatively TRBD1 (6 bases). Trimming pared 2 bases from V and 3 bases from J, leaving 13 bases between. Germline values: CDR1 GTSNPN, CDR2 SVGIG (reference sequence). The CDR3 contains 14 residues. CDR3 amino acids: CAWSFGGIYYGYTF. For the CDR3, the DNA is TGTGCCTGGAGTTTTGGGGGCATCTACTATGGCTACACCTTC.

This sequence joins TRBV11-2 and TRBJ2-5; 13 nucleotides agree with TRBD2. Looked up from germline, CDR1 is SGHAT and CDR2 is FQNNGV. The CDR3 loop spans 15 amino acids. V shed 5 bases, J shed 4 bases, and the junction held 4 bases outside the gene matches. In nucleotides, the CDR3 is TGTGCCAGCAGCCCCCGGACTAGCGGGAGAGAGACCCAGTACTTC. It is translated as CASSPRTSGRETQYF. Full variable domain (outside the CDR3, taken from reference TRBV11-2 and TRBJ2-5): EAGVAQSPRYKIIEKRQSVAFWCNPISGHATLYWYQQILGQGPKLLIQFQNNGVVDDSQLPKDRFSAERLKGVDSTLKIQPAKLEDSAVYLCASSPRTSGRETQYFGPGTRLLVL.

The rearrangement uses TRBV29-1 and TRBJ2-3; D gene unclear. This CDR3 has 10 amino acids. The V end was cut by 8 bases, the J end by 2 bases, with 5 bases between. The germline V gene encodes CDR1 SQVTM and CDR2 ANQGSEA. As DNA, the CDR3 is TGCAGCACTAACACAGATACGCAGTATTTT. Translation: CSTNTDTQYF.

The chain links TRBV14 to TRBJ1-3; 10 nucleotides line up with TRBD1. Germline assignment: CDR1 SGHDN and CDR2 FVKESK. J gave up 1 base and V 2 bases, and 5 bases lay outside the gene matches. The CDR3 has 17 residues. The CDR3 DNA reads TGTGCCAGCAGCCAATTGGGACAGGGGATTTCTGGAAACACCATATATTTT. Protein product: CASSQLGQGISGNTIYF.

The chain uses TRBV7-3 and TRBJ2-2, with D hard to call. The V end was cut by 1 base, the J end by 6 bases, with 6 bases between. The CDR3 covers 13 residues. The germline V gene has CDR1 SGHTA and CDR2 FQGTGA. This chain's CDR3 is CASSLNFAGELFF. As DNA, the CDR3 is TGTGCCAGCAGCTTAAATTTCGCCGGGGAGCTGTTTTTT.

The V call is TRBV2, the J call TRBJ1-2, with D uncertain. Trimming took 1 base from V and 1 from J, leaving 7 bases between them. This CDR3 contains 14 residues. Germline lookup yields CDR1 SNHLY and CDR2 FYNNEI. CDR3 coding DNA: TGTGCCAGCAGTGAAGGGACCGTTAACTATGGCTACACCTTC. Its protein is CASSEGTVNYGYTF.

This chain connects TRBV27 to TRBJ2-7, with 9 bases fitting TRBD1. Trimming cost V 6 bases and J 2 bases; bases outside gene matches: 2. Germline-derived CDR1 and CDR2 are MNHEY and SMNVEV (reference sequence). This CDR3 region has 13 residues. CDR3 nucleotide sequence: TGTGCCAGCAGGAGGACAGGGGCCTACGAGCAGTACTTC. It codes for CASRRTGAYEQYF.

The chain is built from TRBV30 and TRBJ2-7, with D maybe TRBD1 (6 bases). CDR3 length equals 11 residues. Germline values: CDR1 GTSNPN, CDR2 SVGIG (reference sequence). CDR3 loop: CALGGEYEQYF. For the CDR3, the DNA is TGTGCACTAGGGGGTGAATACGAGCAGTACTTC.

This clone was seen a single time. As DNA, the CDR3 is TGTGCCAGCAGCCCCCTCACAGACTACGAGCAGTACTTC. Translation gives CASSPLTDYEQYF. The chain employs TRBV11-2 and TRBJ2-7, with unresolved D. The CDR3 sequence is 13 residues long. The V gene's germline CDR1 is SGHAT and CDR2 FQNNGV. Trimming pared 5 bases from V and 3 bases from J, leaving 11 bases between.

J is TRBJ1-4 and V is TRBV6-6, with D unresolved. This CDR3 contains 10 residues. Germline V gene sequence: CDR1 MNHNY, CDR2 SVGAGI (reference sequence). V was pared by 2 bases and J by 10 bases, with 2 bases between. CDR3 residues: CASSYGKLFF. Here the CDR3 DNA reads TGTGCCAGCAGTTACGGAAAACTGTTTTTT.